The next 18 T cell receptor beta chains were all read from a single sample in a study of cytomegalovirus exposure and HLA in healthy donors. Vbeta (60) and Jbeta (13) primers were used in the PCR. The data were produced by immunoSEQ multiplex PCR, yet TCRdb's version contains in-frame clones alone and is incomplete. The sample contains 100,000 to 150,000 clones, around 70% of which appear only once. The sample comprised PBMCs. Receptors were obtained from a woman between 40 and 50 years old in good health and CMV-seronegative.

This clone showed up just a few times. The V and J genes are TRBV10-3 and TRBJ2-7; TRBD1 agrees at 8 bases. The trim removed 5 bases at V and 2 bases at J, leaving 2 bases unmatched. CDR3 length: 13 residues. Germline lookup yields CDR1 ENHRY and CDR2 SYGVKD. CDR3 region: CAISSGQAYEQYF. CDR3 nucleotide sequence: TGTGCCATCAGTTCGGGACAGGCCTACGAGCAGTACTTC.

This clone was detected only a few times. V is TRBV19 and J is TRBJ2-7; a possible D gene is TRBD2 (6 bases). The CDR3 has 13 amino acids. Germline lookup yields CDR1 LNHDA and CDR2 SQIVND (reference sequence). The V gene lost 5 bases and the J gene lost 4 bases, with 12 bases spanning the gap. This chain's CDR3 is CASSAAGTYEQYF. For the CDR3, the DNA is TGTGCCAGTAGTGCGGCGGGAACGTACGAGCAGTACTTC. The entire variable domain, with the rest obtained from reference TRBV19 and TRBJ2-7, is as follows: DGGITQSPKYLFRKEGQNVTLSCEQNLNHDAMYWYRQDPGQGLRLIYYSQIVNDFQKGDIAEGYSVSREKKESFPLTVTSAQKNPTAFYLCASSAAGTYEQYFGPGTRLTVT.

The sample holds a few counts of this clone. The V and J genes are TRBV7-8 and TRBJ2-7; the D gene is possibly TRBD1 (6 bases). Germline V CDR1 and CDR2: SGHVS, FQNEAQ. The CDR3 runs 15 residues. V lost 5 bases, J lost 3 bases, and 17 bases lay in between. The CDR3 region is CASSLTMDSVYEQYF. For the CDR3, the DNA is TGTGCCAGCAGCCTTACAATGGACAGCGTCTACGAGCAGTACTTC.

CDR3 DNA sequence: TGCGCCAGCAGCTTTTCCACTAGCCTAACCTACGAGCAGTACTTC. It specifies CASSFSTSLTYEQYF. The V and J genes are TRBV5-1 and TRBJ2-7; possible D gene TRBD2, 6 bases. Looked up from germline, CDR1 is SGHRS and CDR2 is YFSETQ. The CDR3 runs to 15 residues. V dropped 2 bases and J dropped 2 bases, with 14 bases sitting between them.

The chain combines TRBV9 with TRBJ1-2; TRBD1 is a possible D gene (5 bases). V was trimmed by 2 bases and J by 2 bases, leaving 10 bases between them. Germline-derived CDR1 and CDR2 are SGDLS and YYNGEE. The CDR3 is made up of 14 amino acids. CDR3 in DNA: TGTGCCAGCAGCGTCCTAGGGGCGAACTATGGCTACACCTTC. This codes for CASSVLGANYGYTF.

CDR3 amino acids: CASSYSVGTGETQYF. In nucleotides, the CDR3 is TGTGCCAGCTCATACTCCGTCGGGACAGGAGAGACCCAGTACTTC. V gene TRBV18 combines with J gene TRBJ2-5, with TRBD1 identical over 8 bases. The CDR3 totals 15 residues. Germline CDR1 KGHSH, CDR2 LQKENI. The junction had 9 bases not matched to a gene; V was cut back by 5 bases and J by 4 bases. Together with reference TRBV18 and TRBJ2-5, the CDR3 gives the full variable domain: NAGVMQNPRHLVRRRGQEARLRCSPMKGHSHVYWYRQLPEEGLKFMVYLQKENIIDESGMPKERFSAEFPKEGPSILRIQQVVRGDSAAYFCASSYSVGTGETQYFGPGTRLLVL.

The genes are TRBV28 and TRBJ1-3; 7 nucleotides agree with TRBD1. The V gene's germline CDR1 is MDHEN and CDR2 SYDVKM. CDR3 length equals 16 residues. With 3 bases clipped from V and 0 bases from J, the junction kept 5 bases outside the gene matches. The CDR3 sequence: CASSFATGSSGNTIYF. The CDR3 DNA reads as TGTGCCAGCAGTTTCGCGACAGGGTCCTCTGGAAACACCATATATTTT.

In this sample, this clone turned up a few times. The chain has TRBV7-8 and TRBJ2-1; D not certain. V dropped 2 bases and J dropped 0 bases, with 14 bases sitting between them. The CDR3 has 17 residues. Germline V gives CDR1 SGHVS, CDR2 FQNEAQ. CDR3 sequence reads: CASSLSEQIRSYNEQFF. For the CDR3, the DNA is TGTGCCAGCAGCTTATCGGAACAGATACGCTCCTACAATGAGCAGTTCTTC.

This clone showed up just a few times. The chain carries TRBV4-1 and TRBJ1-1; 8 bases line up with TRBD1. After removal of 4 bases from V and 1 base from J, the junction contained 5 bases not matched to a gene. CDR1 is MGHRA, CDR2 YSYEKL, per germline. The CDR3 length is 15 residues. CDR3 region: CASSPTGATNTEAFF. DNA of the CDR3: TGCGCCAGCAGCCCGACAGGGGCTACGAACACTGAAGCTTTCTTT.

J is TRBJ2-1 and V is TRBV6-1; 12 nucleotides line up with TRBD2. Germline trimming cut 7 bases from V and 7 bases from J; bases unmatched to any gene: 5. In germline, CDR1 is MNHNS, CDR2 SASEGT. This CDR3 is 14 amino acids long. For the CDR3, the DNA is TGTGCCAGCAACCTAGCGGGAGGGCGAAATGAGCAGTTCTTC. The encoded protein is CASNLAGGRNEQFF.

In its sample, this clone was seen a few times. V and J are TRBV7-3 and TRBJ2-5; D is possibly TRBD2 (6 bases). The CDR3 totals 15 residues. The V end lost 5 bases, the J end lost 4 bases, and 17 bases lay between the germline ends. The germline V gene has CDR1 SGHTA and CDR2 FQGTGA. The CDR3 protein is CASSQHGTRGETQYF. The CDR3 DNA reads as TGTGCCAGCAGCCAGCACGGGACTCGAGGAGAGACCCAGTACTTC.

The genes are TRBV5-1 and TRBJ2-5; TRBD2 might be the D (5 bases). CDR3 length equals 15 residues. Germline assignment: CDR1 SGHRS and CDR2 YFSETQ. V lost 0 bases and J lost 5, with 14 bases in between. The CDR3 region has the DNA TGCGCCAGCAGCTTGGACGGGGTCTTTAGGGAGACCCAGTACTTC. Translated, it gives CASSLDGVFRETQYF.

This clone was counted once. This chain joins TRBV23-1 and TRBJ1-1; no definite D call. TRBV23-1 is noted as an ORF with a role that remains uncertain. The CDR3 is 11 residues long. The ends were cut back, 3 bases at V and 10 bases at J, with 9 bases in the middle. CDR3 coding DNA: TGCGCCAGCAGTCAGGCTTATGGAGCTTTCTTT. Amino acids: CASSQAYGAFF.

As regards this clone: Other nucleotide sequences from this sample produce the same CDR3. The chain links TRBV28 to TRBJ1-1; weak D call: TRBD1 (6 bases). The V and J ends lost 4 bases and 5 bases respectively, with 17 bases between them. CDR3 length: 15 residues. The germline V gene encodes CDR1 MDHEN and CDR2 SYDVKM. The CDR3 nucleotides are TGTGCCAGCAGTTCGACAGGAGTCGGTGTAACTGAAGCTTTCTTT. It yields the protein CASSSTGVGVTEAFF. The full variable domain, its missing parts supplied by reference TRBV28 and TRBJ1-1, is DVKVTQSSRYLVKRTGEKVFLECVQDMDHENMFWYRQDPGLGLRLIYFSYDVKMKEKGDIPEGYSVSREKKERFSLILESASTNQTSMYLCASSSTGVGVTEAFFGQGTRLTVV.

The rearrangement links TRBV15 to TRBJ2-2; 8 positions agree with TRBD1. Trimming took 0 bases from V and 0 from J; bases not matched to a gene: 3. This CDR3 is built from 17 residues. The germline CDR1 and CDR2 sequences are LNHNV and YYDKDF (reference sequence). The CDR3 reads CATSRDRTGTNTGELFF. The CDR3 coding sequence is TGTGCCACCAGCAGAGACAGGACAGGGACGAACACCGGGGAGCTGTTTTTT.

The chain couples TRBV7-9 to TRBJ2-1, with D perhaps matching TRBD2 (6 bases). With 3 bases removed from V and 0 bases from J, the gap between germline ends came to 9 bases. Germline assignment: CDR1 SEHNR and CDR2 FQNEAQ (reference sequence). The CDR3 is 15 amino acids. This chain's CDR3 is CASSLAGSSYNEQFF. CDR3 bases: TGTGCCAGCAGCTTGGCGGGGAGCTCCTACAATGAGCAGTTCTTC.

The chain combines TRBV7-2 with TRBJ2-7; possibly TRBD2 for D (5 bases). The CDR3 spans 13 residues. Germline V gene sequence: CDR1 SGHTA, CDR2 FQGNSA. With 3 bases removed from V and 5 bases from J, the gap between germline ends came to 11 bases. This CDR3 is CASSFSEGNEQYF. The CDR3 DNA reads TGTGCCAGCAGCTTCAGTGAGGGAAACGAGCAGTACTTC.

The J gene is TRBJ2-2, the V gene TRBV5-1, with TRBD1 matching 7 bases. The CDR3 spans 15 residues. Germline V lookup: CDR1 SGHRS, CDR2 YFSETQ. V gave up 4 bases and J gave up 0 bases; unmatched junction bases: 3. In nucleotides, the CDR3 is TGCGCCAGCAGCCCCGGGACAGCGAACACCGGGGAGCTGTTTTTT. It specifies CASSPGTANTGELFF.